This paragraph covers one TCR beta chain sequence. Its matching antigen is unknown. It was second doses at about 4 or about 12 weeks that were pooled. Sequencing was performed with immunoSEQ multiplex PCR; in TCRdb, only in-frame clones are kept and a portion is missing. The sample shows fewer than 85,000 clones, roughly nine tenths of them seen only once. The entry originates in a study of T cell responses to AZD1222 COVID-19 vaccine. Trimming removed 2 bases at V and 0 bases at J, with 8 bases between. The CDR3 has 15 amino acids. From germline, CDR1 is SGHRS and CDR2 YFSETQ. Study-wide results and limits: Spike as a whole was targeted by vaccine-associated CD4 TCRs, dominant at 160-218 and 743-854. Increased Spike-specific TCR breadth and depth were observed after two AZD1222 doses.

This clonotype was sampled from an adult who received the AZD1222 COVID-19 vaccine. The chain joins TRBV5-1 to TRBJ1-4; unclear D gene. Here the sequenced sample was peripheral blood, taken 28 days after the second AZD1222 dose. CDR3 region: CASSFSPATNEKLFF. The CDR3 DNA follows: TGCGCCAGCAGCTTTTCCCCCGCAACTAATGAAAAACTGTTTTTT. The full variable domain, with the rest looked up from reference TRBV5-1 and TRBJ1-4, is KAGVTQTPRYLIKTRGQQVTLSCSPISGHRSVSWYQQTPGQGLQFLFEYFSETQRNKGNFPGRFSGRQFSNSRSEMNVSTLELGDSALYLCASSFSPATNEKLFFGSGTQLSVL.